The following is a T cell receptor (beta chain) sequence with its context. Clones were sequenced by immunoSEQ multiplex PCR, and TCRdb holds only the in-frame ones, with some missing. The sample includes over 95,000 clones, 70% to 90% of them seen just once. This sample stems from a study of T cell responses to AZD1222 COVID-19 vaccine. Germline CDR1 is SGDLS and CDR2 is YYNGEE. This CDR3 has 15 residues. Trimming stripped 2 bases from V and 1 base from J, with 12 bases between. The chain has TRBV9 and TRBJ2-5; no reliable D call. The sample here was peripheral blood, taken 28 days after the second AZD1222 dose. This TCR was sampled from an adult who received the AZD1222 COVID-19 vaccine. The CDR3 bases are TGTGCCAGCAGCGTGGGGTTCGGTTTCCAAGAGACCCAGTACTTC. The encoded protein is CASSVGFGFQETQYF.